This is a list of T cell receptor beta chains from one sample in a study of beta chain features in type 1 diabetes. The repertoire was sequenced with immunoSEQ multiplex PCR; TCRdb's copy has only in-frame clones and lacks some. The sample consists of about 140,000 clones, about 12% of them appearing once. Sequenced sample: central memory CD4+ T cells from blood. These receptors all come from a man younger than 30 with type 1 diabetes. The CDR3 runs from the conserved cysteine through the conserved F or W. A D gene is named only where the DNA matches it firmly. Clone size is stated in some rows and not others, as once, few, many or a class when expanded.

CDR3aa | CDR3nt | d_gene | v_gene | abundance | j_gene
CASSNGQGPPIEQYF | TGTGCCAGCAGTAACGGACAGGGCCCTCCTATCGAGCAGTACTTC | TRBD1 | TRBV28 | few | TRBJ2-7
CASSSGRGTDTQYF | TGTGCTAGCAGCTCGGGCAGGGGCACAGATACGCAGTATTTT | - | TRBV7-7 | few | TRBJ2-3
CASSPIAGSSYNEQFF | TGTGCCAGCTCACCTATAGCGGGAAGCTCCTACAATGAGCAGTTCTTC | TRBD2 | TRBV18 | few | TRBJ2-1
CAWSEQDNQPQHF | TGTGCCTGGAGTGAACAGGACAATCAGCCCCAGCATTTT | - | TRBV30 | - | TRBJ1-5
CASSEGQGAWETQYF | TGTGCCAGCAGTGAGGGACAGGGGGCATGGGAGACCCAGTACTTC | TRBD1 | TRBV6-1 | - | TRBJ2-5
CASSSHSGTAGYEQYF | TGTGCCAGCAGTAGCCACTCCGGGACAGCAGGCTACGAGCAGTACTTC | TRBD1 | TRBV14 | - | TRBJ2-7
CASSQTPLRKDIQYF | TGCGCCAGCAGCCAAACCCCGCTGCGAAAGGACATTCAGTACTTC | - | TRBV4-1 | many | TRBJ2-4
CSKGQGPSGNTIYF | TGCAGCAAAGGACAGGGACCCTCTGGAAACACCATATATTTT | TRBD1 | TRBV29-1 | - | TRBJ1-3
CASSLRPGQGQQFF | TGTGCCAGCAGCTTACGGCCGGGACAGGGGCAGCAGTTCTTC | TRBD1 | TRBV7-8 | few | TRBJ2-1
CASSFLQNTEAFF | TGTGCCAGCAGTTTCCTCCAGAACACTGAAGCTTTCTTT | - | TRBV27 | few | TRBJ1-1
CASSWDRAYTDTQYF | TGTGCCAGCAGCTGGGACAGGGCCTACACAGATACGCAGTATTTT | TRBD1 | TRBV7-9 | - | TRBJ2-3
CAWGPARGFYGYTF | TGTGCCTGGGGGCCGGCCAGGGGGTTTTATGGCTACACCTTC | TRBD1 | TRBV30 | - | TRBJ1-2
CASSSTRGATSTNEKLFF | TGTGCCAGCAGCTCCACTCGGGGGGCCACTTCAACTAATGAAAAACTGTTTTTT | - | TRBV7-9 | few | TRBJ1-4
CASSLRGLEETQYF | TGTGCCAGCAGTTTAAGGGGGCTGGAAGAGACCCAGTACTTC | TRBD1 | TRBV28 | few | TRBJ2-5
CASSPTYTGELFF | TGTGCCAGCAGCCCGACGTACACCGGGGAGCTGTTTTTT | - | TRBV6-6 | few | TRBJ2-2
CASSPGGVGNTIYF | TGTGCCAGCAGCCCCGGAGGGGTTGGAAACACCATATATTTT | - | TRBV7-3 | - | TRBJ1-3
CASSKLGETQYF | TGCGCCAGCAGCAAATTGGGGGAGACCCAGTACTTC | - | TRBV5-1 | - | TRBJ2-5
CAREPPGANVLTF | TGTGCCAGGGAGCCCCCCGGGGCCAACGTCCTGACTTTC | - | TRBV7-9 | many | TRBJ2-6
CASRAGTDNSPLHF | TGTGCCAGCAGGGCCGGGACAGACAATTCACCCCTCCACTTT | TRBD1 | TRBV2 | - | TRBJ1-6
CASSGQVVDEQYF | TGTGCCAGCAGCGGACAGGTTGTGGACGAGCAGTACTTC | TRBD1 | TRBV7-8 | - | TRBJ2-7
CASSPRDTHYNEQFF | TGTGCCAGCTCACCCCGGGACACCCACTACAATGAGCAGTTCTTC | - | TRBV18 | few | TRBJ2-1
CASSPDTINGYTF | TGTGCCAGCAGCCCCGACACTATCAATGGCTACACCTTC | - | TRBV14 | - | TRBJ1-2
CASSSSPGQGVVEAFF | TGTGCCAGCAGCTCCTCCCCGGGACAGGGGGTGGTTGAAGCTTTCTTT | TRBD1 | TRBV7-3 | few | TRBJ1-1
CASSGRTGAPSGYGYTF | TGTGCCAGCAGCGGACGGACAGGGGCGCCTTCTGGCTATGGCTACACCTTC | TRBD1 | TRBV9 | - | TRBJ1-2
CSVVSYIEAFF | TGCAGCGTTGTTAGTTACATTGAAGCTTTCTTT | - | TRBV29-1 | few | TRBJ1-1
CASSLMGSTTDTQYF | TGTGCCAGCAGCTTAATGGGTTCCACCACAGATACGCAGTATTTT | - | TRBV7-9 | - | TRBJ2-3
CASSQETGQGVLGTEAFF | TGCGCCAGCAGCCAAGAGACGGGACAGGGGGTATTGGGCACTGAAGCTTTCTTT | TRBD1 | TRBV4-1 | few | TRBJ1-1
CSGRGLENIQYF | TGCAGCGGTCGGGGGCTGGAAAACATTCAGTACTTC | - | TRBV29-1 | few | TRBJ2-4
CATRQGQETQYF | TGTGCCACAAGACAGGGCCAAGAGACCCAGTACTTC | TRBD1 | TRBV10-3 | many | TRBJ2-5
CASSQDHDTRSGF | TGCGCCAGCAGCCAAGATCACGACACCCGATCGGGCTTC | - | TRBV4-1 | - | TRBJ1-2
CASSLVEGLNTGELFF | TGTGCCAGCAGCTTAGTAGAGGGACTGAACACCGGGGAGCTGTTTTTT | - | TRBV5-6 | few | TRBJ2-2
CAWSVRGSLAKNIQYF | TGTGCCTGGAGTGTACGAGGGTCTTTGGCCAAAAACATTCAGTACTTC | - | TRBV30 | few | TRBJ2-4
CASSWEGNGYTF | TGTGCCAGCAGTTGGGAGGGCAATGGCTACACCTTC | - | TRBV28 | - | TRBJ1-2